A selection of T cell receptor beta chains follows, all from one sample in a study of molecular identifiers for immune sequencing clone quantification. Each CDR3 protein gets one entry after TCRdb re-called the PCR reads with MiXCR. The table includes 250,000 to 400,000 distinct CDR3 sequences, about a fifth detected once. The sequencing sample was made of naive CD8+ T cells from blood, with Jurkat cell RNA spiked in. Source of these receptors: a human donor in good health. Some libraries in this study had Jurkat cell RNA spiked in. Both conserved end residues are trimmed from each CDR3. Not every row has a clone size; where given, it reads once, few, many or a size class.

v_call	clone_size	cdr3_aa
TRBV4-1	many	ASSQPTAPNTEAF
TRBV28	many	ASSLVPRGTGELF
TRBV7-9	many	ASSGEAYNEQF
TRBV2	many	ASSDTGVTPPSDTQY
TRBV25-1	many	AILDGDSYEQY
TRBV7-9	few	ASSRATSTDTQY
TRBV12-3/TRBV12-4	many	ASSPSGLELF
TRBV4-3	many	ASSQPRTGEKLF
TRBV7-9	many	ASSPTGVGETQY
TRBV14	many	ASSQGDKFDMNTEAF
TRBV6-5	many	ASSLTNSGGADTQY
TRBV12-3/TRBV12-4	few	ASSLTPPRSIYEQY
TRBV28	many	ASRGLTYFSGANVLT
TRBV4-3	-	ASSPERIGANVLT
TRBV4-3	-	ASSQDRTGANYGYT
TRBV27	many	ASSFGVASEKLF
TRBV7-9	many	ASSKTGTPGSNTGELF
TRBV9	-	AGSAPTSTDTQY
TRBV6-6	many	ASSYVGGNEQF
TRBV2	many	ASRLPSGGPGTDTQY
TRBV27	many	ASSMGRNQPQH
TRBV10-3	-	VISRGITDTQY
TRBV7-8	many	ASSLGQGPSYEQY
TRBV7-9	many	ASSSMTKPETQY
TRBV7-9	many	ASSRTSGGPSSYEQY
TRBV11-2	few	ASSPEGRDTDTQY
TRBV6-5	many	ASSLGQSYLNTEAF
TRBV7-9	-	ASSPWTSGGLNYEQY
TRBV25-1	many	ASSVAYEQY
TRBV13	many	ASSLLVSETQY
TRBV9	few	ASSVVMNTEAL
TRBV7-8	many	ASSPRVMGDNTEAF
TRBV30	many	AWSGPPGRYPTYEQY
TRBV5-6	few	ASTAWVRISADTQY
TRBV3-1	few	ASSPVWTGVYEQF
TRBV30	many	AWRAELNTEAF
TRBV6-5	many	ASSFGTSNYEQY
TRBV6-5	many	ASSHGTGYEQY
TRBV4-3	-	ASSLNRGRWNTEAF
TRBV14	-	ASAKLFGSTDAQY
TRBV6-2/TRBV6-3	many	ASSTNWGDKNIQY
TRBV7-2	many	ASSPYLASGSPQY
TRBV20-1	many	SARDRGVVSSGANVLT
TRBV9	many	ASSDGQRLNTEAF
TRBV27	few	ASSSGETVDTQY
TRBV5-6	many	ASSLAVVKGSDTQY